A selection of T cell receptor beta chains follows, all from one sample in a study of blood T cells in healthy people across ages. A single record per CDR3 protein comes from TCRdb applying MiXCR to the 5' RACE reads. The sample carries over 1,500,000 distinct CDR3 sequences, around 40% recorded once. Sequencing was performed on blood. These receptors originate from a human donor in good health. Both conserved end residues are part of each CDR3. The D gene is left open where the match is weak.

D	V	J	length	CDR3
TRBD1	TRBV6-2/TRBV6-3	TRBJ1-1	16	CASSQAPRRGVTEAFF
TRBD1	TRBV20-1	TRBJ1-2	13	CGADEGADYGYTF
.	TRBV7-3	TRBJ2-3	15	CASSQSVGATDTQYF
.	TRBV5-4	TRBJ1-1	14	CASSLFRPNTEAFF
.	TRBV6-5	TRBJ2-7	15	CASSYSSRSSYEQYF
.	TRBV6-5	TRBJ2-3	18	CASSYPQMMGGSTDTQYF
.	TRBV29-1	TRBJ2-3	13	CSVRRLITDTQYF
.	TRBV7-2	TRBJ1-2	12	CASSILTDGYTF
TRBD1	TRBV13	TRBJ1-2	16	CASITPGQGAYYGYTF
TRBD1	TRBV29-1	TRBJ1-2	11	CSFDRGNGYTF
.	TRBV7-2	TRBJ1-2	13	CASSYWGNYGYTF
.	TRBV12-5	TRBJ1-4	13	CASGPGTHEKLFF
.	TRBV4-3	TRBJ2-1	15	CASSSGRVLSNEQFF
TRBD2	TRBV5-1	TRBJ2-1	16	CASSLDGLDLSNGQFF
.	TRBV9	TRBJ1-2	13	CASRRHSNYGYTF
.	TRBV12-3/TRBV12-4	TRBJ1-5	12	CASAGGNQPQHF
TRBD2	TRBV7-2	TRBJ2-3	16	CASSFRTSGGTDTQYF
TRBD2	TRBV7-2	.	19	CASSLRGGRGGAPSIEQYF
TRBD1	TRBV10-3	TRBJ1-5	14	CAISRGQLGQPQHF
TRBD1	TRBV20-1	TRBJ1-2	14	CSASGTGANYGYTF
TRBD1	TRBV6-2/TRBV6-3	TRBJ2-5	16	CASSYLRGRGQETQYF
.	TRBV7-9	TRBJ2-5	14	CASSPQGIGETQYF
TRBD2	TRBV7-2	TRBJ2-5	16	CASSLSLAGAGETQYF
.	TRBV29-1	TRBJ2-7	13	CSVEGGDGYEQYF
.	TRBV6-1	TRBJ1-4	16	CASSVLSLITNEKRFF
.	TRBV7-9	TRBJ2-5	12	CASSLTPGEQYF
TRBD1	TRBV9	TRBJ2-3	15	CASSVAGTGDHTQYF
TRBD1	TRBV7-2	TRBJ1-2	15	CASSLATGVSGGYTF
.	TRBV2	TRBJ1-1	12	CASRITGPEAFF
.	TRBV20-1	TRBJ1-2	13	CSANPRAHYGYTF
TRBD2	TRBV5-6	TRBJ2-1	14	CASVSGGAFNEQFF
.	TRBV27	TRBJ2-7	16	CASSTLRRGISYEQYF
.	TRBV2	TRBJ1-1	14	CASSEARLNTEAFF